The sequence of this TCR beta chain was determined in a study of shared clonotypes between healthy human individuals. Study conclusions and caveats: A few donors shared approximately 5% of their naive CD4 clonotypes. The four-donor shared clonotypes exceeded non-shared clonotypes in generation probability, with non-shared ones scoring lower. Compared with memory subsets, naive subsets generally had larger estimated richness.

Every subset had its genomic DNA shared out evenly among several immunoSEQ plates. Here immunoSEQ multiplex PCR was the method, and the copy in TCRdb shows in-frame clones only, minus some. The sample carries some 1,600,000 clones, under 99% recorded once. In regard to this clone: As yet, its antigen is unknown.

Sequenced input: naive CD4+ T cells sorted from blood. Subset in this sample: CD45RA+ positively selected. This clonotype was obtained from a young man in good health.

The chain's CDR3 is CASSRPPGQLDYGYTF. CDR3 in DNA: TGTGCCAGCAGCCGCCCCCCGGGACAGCTCGACTATGGCTACACCTTC. The chain uses TRBV7-2 and TRBJ1-2, with TRBD1 identical over 7 bases. The CDR3 has 16 residues. Germline CDR1 and CDR2: SGHTA and FQGNSA. With 5 bases clipped from V and 3 bases from J, the junction kept 12 bases outside the gene matches.